This section outlines one T cell receptor beta chain sequence together with its context. Its binding antigen is unknown. Per-base quality was not reported, and no clone a single base away is much larger than it. This specimen comes from a study of cytomegalovirus exposure and HLA in healthy donors (dated by TCRdb to about 2017). Regarding the complete study: In an earlier analysis of 450 to 750 of the donors, about 270 Gb of sequence data and 100 million or so unique TCR beta sequences from about 190 million T cells were reported. The T cell repertoires of under 700 subjects were profiled by immunosequencing and related to cytomegalovirus serostatus. About 280 gigabases of sequencing data and around 85 million unique TCR sequences made up an early release that covered several hundred HLA-typed donors. The study aimed to test whether cataloging public T cell receptors could reveal signatures of past pathogen exposure. A later analysis re-examined previously published TCR beta repertoires from several hundred donors and added high-resolution HLA genotyping to investigate patterns of TCR occurrence. An earlier analysis of roughly 600 of the donors used high-throughput TCR beta sequencing to judge whether each TCR beta V gene segment behaved as functional or pseudogenic. A later genetic analysis took genome-wide SNP genotypes for about 65% of the 666 donors and used that subset as a discovery cohort. Five DR-DQ haplotypes were treated as single units for association and clustering because of strong linkage in the cohort. Donor age, sex, ethnicity and CMV serostatus were compiled alongside the repertoire data. Rather than drawing on any new phenotypic data, the later analysis identified candidate immune exposures from TCR beta sequences and the way those sequences occurred across donors. Every discovery cohort repertoire had been produced on one sequencing platform. The number of typed donors differed by locus: roughly 629-640 for A, B, C, DRB1 and DQB1; some 500 for DQA1; roughly 600 for DPA1; and approximately 450 for DPB1. Among the roughly 400 genotyped donors, around 81% belonged to the genetic ancestry cluster associated with self-reported Caucasian donors. Class I and class II HLA loci were covered by the typing at four-digit resolution. Among roughly 400 genotyped donors of the cohort, an average of about 220,000 unique TCR beta nucleotide sequences was sequenced per donor, of which roughly 17% were non-productive. To predict cytomegalovirus infection status, the study brought together high-throughput TCR immunosequencing, statistical association of individual TCRs with disease status, and machine learning. Besides the first cohort of around 670 subjects, a separate validation cohort made up of 120 or so different subjects was used. The paper as a whole reports these results and caveats: Linkage disequilibrium might explain the correlated functional status among segregating V segments, but an unknown experimental factor could not be ruled out. In a later analysis, TCR association rates were found to vary across HLA loci, with the most associated TCRs seen for DRB1 alleles and the fewest for HLA-C alleles. It was suggested by the authors that the approach could potentially be generalized to other disease states and immunological phenotypes. Because some donors lacked HLA typing at each locus, the association tests relied only on the typed subset. In vitro tests confirmed that a few of the cytomegalovirus-associated TCR beta chains recognize cytomegalovirus antigens. The only immune exposure information available for the cohort was CMV serostatus. Most TCR sequences were observed very rarely across donors, whereas some public TCRs were present in many individuals. The study gave a list of 150 to 200 TCR beta chains associated with cytomegalovirus. A group of highly shared sequence variants was considered likely to be a technical artifact of the sequencing pipeline. A later analysis found that HLA-associated TCR beta chains were more clonally expanded and had lower generation probabilities than equally common non-associated chains. Roughly uniform sequencing depth across donors was assumed in presence/absence analyses, although this assumption may not hold. At a false discovery rate of 0.05, a later analysis linked under 20,000 TCR beta sequences to specific HLA alleles. In an earlier analysis of 587 of the donors, most TCR beta V segments appeared in productive rearrangements about 87% or about 30% of the time, broadly matching IMGT annotations. V-gene and J-gene trimming of TCR beta chains was associated with a missense DCLRE1C variant in a later genetic analysis, and the association was replicated in an independent cohort. A further reported finding was that TCR beta sequences accurately predicted the HLA-A and HLA-B alleles for most subjects in the first cohort. About 17 rarely observed V segments, including chromosome 9 orphons, were excluded from the earlier analysis of just under 600 of the donors because counts were too low. In both the original and validation cohorts, the classifier was reported to diagnose cytomegalovirus status with high specificity and sensitivity. Some IMGT-functional V segments, including TRBV6-2 and TRBV6-3, could not be told apart with the 87-base-pair reads, so those segments were excluded. In a later genetic analysis, fewer N-insertions in productive TCRs were reported among donors in an Asian-associated ancestry cluster than the roughly 700-donor mean. When HLA alleles, especially DR and DQ, strongly co-occurred, attributing TCR associations to individual alleles was difficult. In a later analysis, several top co-occurrence clusters were reported to appear linked to parvovirus B19, influenza, CMV and Epstein-Barr virus. Only TCR beta chains were sequenced in this cohort, and the absence of alpha or paired-chain data limited detectable features. According to a later analysis, most CMV-associated TCR beta chains appeared to be HLA-restricted, and the HLA associations seemed to be driven largely by CMV exposure.

The cohort was made up of hundreds of healthy bone marrow donors. Cohort members were all nominally healthy when sampled, although unrecorded immune exposures were likely present. The donor was CMV seropositive and was included in the group of 289 seropositive cohort members. A peripheral blood sample was provided by each donor, and peripheral blood mononuclear cells were used for TCR beta sequencing. Genomic DNA was extracted from the blood cell samples with the Qiagen DNeasy Blood Extraction Kit. Reading from cysteine to phenylalanine, the CDR3 counts 15 amino acids. Only the CDR3 DNA stays, 45 bases, in frame from base 1. Based on the germline V gene, the CDR1 and CDR2 sequences are SGHTA and FQGTGA. V lost 0 bases and J lost 3 bases; the stretch between them is 11 bases long. The library was built by means of the immunoSEQ multiplex PCR assay. For the multiplex PCR, a mixture combining 60 forward primers for TCR Vbeta segments and 13 reverse primers for TCR Jbeta segments was used. The CDR3 region of rearranged TCR beta genes was amplified from genomic DNA by a multiplex PCR assay. The Illumina HiSeq System was used to sequence the amplified TCR beta libraries as 87-base-pair reads. Processing in the source paper ran as follows. In a later analysis, tens of millions of unique TCR beta chains were counted across the approximately 670 repertoires, and roughly 10 million of these chains were shared by at least two donors. A nearest-neighbor algorithm error-corrected the raw reads and collapsed the reads into unique sequences, merging closely related sequences to remove PCR and sequencing errors. V, D and J gene segments were assigned by aligning CDR3 sequences to IMGT reference sequences. For a sequence to be retained, at least a six-nucleotide match to both a V gene segment and a J gene segment was required. Rearrangements were classified as productive when the CDR3 lacked stop codons and remained in frame with V and J, and all other rearrangements were classified as non-productive. Following IMGT convention, CDR3 was defined as the stretch from the second conserved V-encoded cysteine to the conserved J-encoded phenylalanine. The earlier analysis of fewer than 700 of the donors excluded sequences that lacked an unambiguous match to a single V gene segment. An earlier analysis of approximately 590 of the donors classified V segments as functional when productive rearrangements were above 56.7% and as segregating when the standard deviation between donors was above 5%. A statistical classification framework was developed to diagnose cytomegalovirus status using the catalog of TCR beta chain sequences. V and J gene assignment, in a later analysis, came from comparing TCR nucleotide sequences with IMGT/GENE-DB human TR gene sequences. The TCRdist pipeline was used in a later analysis to assign CDR3 sequences and most-parsimonious VDJ recombination scenarios. A later analysis defined each TCR beta chain by its CDR3 amino acid sequence plus V-gene family, and excluded reads lacking a unique V-gene family. A later analysis removed roughly 590 highly shared, low-generation-probability nucleotide sequences to deal with suspected cross-contamination and a sequencing artifact. In a later analysis, a clonal expansion index for each public chain was calculated from normalized within-repertoire ranks of inferred template counts. A later analysis computed generation probabilities with a VDJ recombination model fitted to out-of-frame rearrangements, and checked the results against IGoR. Hypergeometric tests were used in a later analysis to score TCR-TCR, TCR-HLA and TCR-CMV co-occurrence, with a repertoire-size bias correction applied to the TCR pairs. A later analysis estimated false discovery rates by permuting HLA or CMV assignments 20 times. A later analysis grouped co-occurring TCRs with DBSCAN, adding TCRdist sequence similarity when clustering within HLA-allele-positive subsets. For co-occurrence clustering, repertoires with fewer than 30,000 or more than 120,000 public chains were excluded, along with four to six repertoires with anomalous nucleotide sharing. Drawn from immuneACCESS, this table holds only the in-frame rearrangements with V and J called that TCRdb kept. Clones are partly lost; checked studies trace under half to an unresolved V gene and leave the rest unexplained. That table supplies the V and J calls and clone size; D and trimming were determined from the DNA. The sample profile shows 75,000 to 100,000 clones; around 82% of them were found once. The ten largest clones add up to over 5% of the sample.

This clonotype was sampled from a man in his forties in good health and CMV-seropositive. The sequence is built from TRBV7-3 and TRBJ1-1; the D gene lacks a confident call. Specimen: PBMCs. The DNA sequence is TGTGCCAGCAGCTTAACTTCCCCCCCCTACACTGAAGCTTTCTTT. It translates as CASSLTSPPYTEAFF.